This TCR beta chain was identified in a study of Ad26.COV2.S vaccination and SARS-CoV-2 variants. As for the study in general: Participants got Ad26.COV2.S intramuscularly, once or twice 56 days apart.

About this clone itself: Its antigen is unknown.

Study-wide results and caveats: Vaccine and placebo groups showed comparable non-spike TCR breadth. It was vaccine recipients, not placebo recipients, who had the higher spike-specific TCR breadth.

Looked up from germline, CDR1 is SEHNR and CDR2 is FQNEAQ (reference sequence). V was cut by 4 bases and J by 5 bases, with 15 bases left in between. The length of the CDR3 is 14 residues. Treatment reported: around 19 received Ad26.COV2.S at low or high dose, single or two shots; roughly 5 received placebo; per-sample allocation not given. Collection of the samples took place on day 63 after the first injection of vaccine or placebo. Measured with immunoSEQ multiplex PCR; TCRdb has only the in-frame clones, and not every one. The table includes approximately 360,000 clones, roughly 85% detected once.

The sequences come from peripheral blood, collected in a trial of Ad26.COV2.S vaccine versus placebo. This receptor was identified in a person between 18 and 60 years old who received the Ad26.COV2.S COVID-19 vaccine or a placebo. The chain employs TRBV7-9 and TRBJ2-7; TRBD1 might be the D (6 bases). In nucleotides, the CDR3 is TGTGCCAGCAGCTCCTTTACAGGGTACGACGAGCAGTACTTC. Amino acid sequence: CASSSFTGYDEQYF.